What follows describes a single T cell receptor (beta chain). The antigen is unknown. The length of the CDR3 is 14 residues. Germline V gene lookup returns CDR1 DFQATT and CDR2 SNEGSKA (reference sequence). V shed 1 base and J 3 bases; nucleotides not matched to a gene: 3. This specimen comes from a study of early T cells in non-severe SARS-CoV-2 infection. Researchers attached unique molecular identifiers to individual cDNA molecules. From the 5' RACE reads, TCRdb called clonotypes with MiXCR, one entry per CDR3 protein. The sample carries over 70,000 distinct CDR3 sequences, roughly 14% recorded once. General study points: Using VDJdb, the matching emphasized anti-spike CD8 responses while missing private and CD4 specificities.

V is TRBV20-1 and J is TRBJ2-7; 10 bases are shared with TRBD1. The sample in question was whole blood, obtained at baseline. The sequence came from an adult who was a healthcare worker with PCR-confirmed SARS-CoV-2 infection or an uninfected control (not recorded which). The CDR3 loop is CSARGGDRGYEQYF. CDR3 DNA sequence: TGCAGTGCTAGAGGGGGGGACAGGGGCTACGAGCAGTACTTC.